These T cell receptor beta chains were read from a single sample in a study of early T cells in non-severe SARS-CoV-2 infection. TCRdb used MiXCR to reprocess the 5' RACE reads, holding one entry per CDR3 protein. The sample contains 55,000 to 70,000 distinct CDR3 sequences, 10% to 15% of which appear only once. Specimen: whole blood. Source of these receptors: an adult who was a healthcare worker with PCR-confirmed SARS-CoV-2 infection or an uninfected control (not recorded which). CDR3s include the opening cysteine and the closing phenylalanine or tryptophan. D genes are given only for firm matches. Clone sizes are given selectively: once, few, many, or a class where the clone is expanded.

-	TRBJ2-1	TRBV12-3/TRBV12-4	-	TGTGCCAGCATCAGATCTAGCTCCTACAATGAGCAGTTCTTC	CASIRSSSYNEQFF
many	TRBJ2-7	TRBV25-1	-	TGTGCCAGCTCGCTGAATTCTTACGAGCAGTACTTC	CASSLNSYEQYF
many	TRBJ2-5	TRBV6-2/TRBV6-3	-	TGTGCCAGCAGCTCCCCGGAGACCCAGTACTTC	CASSSPETQYF
-	TRBJ1-1	TRBV10-3	-	TGTGCCATCAGAGGAGCCGCTGAAGCTTTCTTT	CAIRGAAEAFF
few	TRBJ2-2	TRBV6-2/TRBV6-3	TRBD2	TGTGCCAGCAGTTCCCGGACAGCTCTAGCGGGGGGGCCCGGGGAGCTGTTTTTT	CASSSRTALAGGPGELFF
many	TRBJ1-4	TRBV5-1	-	TGCGCCAGCAGCTTCAGGGGTGATGAAAAACTGTTTTTT	CASSFRGDEKLFF
few	TRBJ1-2	TRBV5-1	-	TGCGCCAGCAGCTTGGAGGGCAGGGGTTTTGGCTACACCTTC	CASSLEGRGFGYTF
-	TRBJ2-7	TRBV21-1	-	TGTGCCAGCAGCAAAAGGACTAGCGGGAGAGAGACCAGGCCCTGCCGCGAGCAGTACTTC	CASSKRTSGRETRPCREQYF
many	TRBJ2-5	TRBV10-1	TRBD1	TGCGCCAGCAGTCTACAGGGGGCTGGAGAGACCCAGTACTTC	CASSLQGAGETQYF
few	TRBJ1-5	TRBV7-8	-	TGTGCCAGCAGCTTATCCGCCCTGGGGGATCAGCCCCAGCATTTT	CASSLSALGDQPQHF
few	TRBJ2-5	TRBV7-9	TRBD2	TGTGCCAGCAGCTTAGTTGCTAGCGGGAGCGAGACCCAGTACTTC	CASSLVASGSETQYF
-	TRBJ1-2	TRBV11-2	TRBD1	TGTGCCAGCACCCTGGGGGACAGGTTCTCAATCTATGGCTACACCTTC	CASTLGDRFSIYGYTF
many	TRBJ2-7	TRBV5-1	TRBD1	TGCGCCAGCAGCTCACTAAGCGGGACAGGGAGAAACGAGCAGTACTTC	CASSSLSGTGRNEQYF
many	TRBJ2-1	TRBV11-2	TRBD2	TGTGCCAGCAGCTATACTAGCGGGGGGGCCTCTGAGCAGTTCTTC	CASSYTSGGASEQFF
few	TRBJ2-7	TRBV6-6	-	TGTGCCAGCAGTTATCAGGTCGAGCAGTACTTC	CASSYQVEQYF
many	TRBJ2-1	TRBV11-2	TRBD2	TGTGCCAGCAATGCGGGACTAGCGGGCTACAATGAGCAGTTCTTC	CASNAGLAGYNEQFF
few	TRBJ2-1	TRBV7-2	-	TGTGCCAGCAGCTTAGCGGGGGGGCGGAATGAGCAGTTCTTC	CASSLAGGRNEQFF
few	TRBJ2-1	TRBV2	TRBD2	TGTGCCAGCAGACTAGCGGGAGGAAGGGAGCAGTTCTTC	CASRLAGGREQFF
few	TRBJ2-1	TRBV30	TRBD2	TGTGCCTGGGGACTAGCCTCCTACAATGAGCAGTTCTTC	CAWGLASYNEQFF
many	TRBJ1-4	TRBV29-1	-	TGCAGCGTAGGGGAAGGGAGCGATGAAAAACTGTTTTTT	CSVGEGSDEKLFF